The 17 T cell receptor beta chains below come from one sample, sequenced in a study of naive and memory T cell subsets. Findings and caveats of the study: Naive repertoires, especially CD8, held a few larger clonotypes, possibly memory cells re-expressing CD45RA.

The beta constant-region primer was an equimolar mix of two oligonucleotides covering TRBC1 and TRBC2. The ligated cDNA underwent four PCR rounds using SP2 and nested alpha and beta constant-region primers. One entry per CDR3 protein, called by TCRdb with MiXCR from the UMI-ligation and nested PCR reads. The data contain about 160,000 distinct CDR3 sequences, 22% of them singletons. These receptors lack a known antigen. Material for sequencing was naive CD4+ T cells from blood. Receptors originate from a human donor in good health.

There are a few counts of this clonotype. This chain uses TRBV27 with TRBJ2-7, with 7 bases fitting TRBD1. Germline values: CDR1 MNHEY, CDR2 SMNVEV (reference sequence). J lost 3 bases, V lost 5 bases, and 7 bases had no gene match. CDR3 size: 14 residues. This chain's CDR3 is CASSLRDRVYEQYF. The CDR3 nucleotides are TGTGCCAGCAGTCTCCGGGACAGAGTCTACGAGCAGTACTTC.

This clonotype was picked up a small number of times. The V and J genes are TRBV28 and TRBJ2-7; TRBD1 aligns across 7 bases. Germline V CDR1 and CDR2: MDHEN, SYDVKM. The V segment lost 2 bases and the J segment 1 base; nucleotides outside the gene matches: 5. The CDR3 runs 15 residues. The CDR3 loop is CASSLEGTVSYEQYF. CDR3 bases: TGTGCCAGCAGTTTAGAAGGGACAGTATCCTACGAGCAGTACTTC.

The genes are TRBV15 and TRBJ1-4; 7 nucleotides agree with TRBD1. The CDR3 covers 14 residues. The J segment lost 6 bases and the V segment lost 5 bases, leaving 6 bases of the junction unmatched. Germline assignment: CDR1 LNHNV and CDR2 YYDKDF (reference sequence). The DNA of the CDR3 is TGTGCCACCAGCCCGACAGGGAACGATGAAAAACTGTTTTTT. This gives the protein CATSPTGNDEKLFF.

The chain carries TRBV18 and TRBJ1-1; TRBD1 might be the D (6 bases). In germline, CDR1 is KGHSH, CDR2 LQKENI. With 1 base removed from V and 11 bases from J, the gap between germline ends came to 11 bases. The CDR3 spans 12 residues. The CDR3 bases are TGTGCCAGCTCACCACGGACAGAAGGGGCTTTCTTT. It is translated as CASSPRTEGAFF. The variable domain in full, completed from reference TRBV18 and TRBJ1-1, reads NAGVMQNPRHLVRRRGQEARLRCSPMKGHSHVYWYRQLPEEGLKFMVYLQKENIIDESGMPKERFSAEFPKEGPSILRIQQVVRGDSAAYFCASSPRTEGAFFGQGTRLTVV.

This clonotype was counted between two and nine times. The genes are TRBV7-2 and TRBJ2-5, with 8 nucleotides matching TRBD2. This CDR3 comprises 15 residues. Trimming took 5 bases from V and 3 from J; bases not matched to a gene: 8. The germline V gene encodes CDR1 SGHTA and CDR2 FQGNSA. In DNA form, the CDR3 reads TGTGCCAGCAGCCCCCCGGGACTAGGGAAAGAGACCCAGTACTTC. It is translated as CASSPPGLGKETQYF.

This clonotype was detected only a few times. The CDR3 DNA sequence: TGTGCCAGCACCCCGGGACGGGCGACCGGGACCCAGTACTTC. It encodes CASTPGRATGTQYF. The V gene is TRBV6-1, the J gene TRBJ2-5; D possibly uses TRBD1 or TRBD2 (5 bases each). Germline V CDR1 and CDR2: MNHNS, SASEGT. Trimming removed 7 bases at V and 7 bases at J, with 19 bases between. CDR3 length: 14 amino acids.

This sequence joins TRBV6-5 and TRBJ2-5; D not certain. Germline loops: CDR1 MNHEY, CDR2 SVGAGI. This CDR3 region has 15 residues. The V end lost 0 bases, the J end lost 5 bases, and 13 bases lay between the germline ends. Written as DNA, the CDR3 is TGTGCCAGCAGTTACTCGCGAGTTGGGTACGAGACCCAGTACTTC. Amino acid sequence: CASSYSRVGYETQYF.

This clonotype was detected ten times or more. The rearrangement uses TRBV20-1 and TRBJ2-3, with a possible D match to TRBD1 (5 bases). Per germline, CDR1 DFQATT and CDR2 SNEGSKA (reference sequence). V lost 4 bases and J lost 4, with 15 bases in between. CDR3 length: 14 amino acids. The CDR3 DNA sequence: TGCAGTGCTACCACTCCGACAGTCCCAGATACGCAGTATTTT. Its translation: CSATTPTVPDTQYF.

This clonotype was observed a handful of times. This chain links TRBV4-1 with TRBJ2-4; D ambiguous. V lost 3 bases and J 9 bases, leaving 6 bases between the germline ends. CDR3 length: 11 residues. CDR1 MGHRA and CDR2 YSYEKL come from the germline V gene. The CDR3 loop is CASSHFFIQYF. The CDR3 bases are TGCGCCAGCAGCCACTTTTTCATTCAGTACTTC.

This clonotype was observed many times. The rearrangement joins TRBV18 to TRBJ2-1; possibly TRBD2 for D (6 bases). This CDR3 spans 17 amino acids. Looked up from germline, CDR1 is KGHSH and CDR2 is LQKENI. V shed 0 bases and J shed 0 bases, with 12 bases lying between them. This CDR3 is CASSPPLAKSSYNEQFF. The CDR3 nucleotides are TGTGCCAGCTCACCACCCCTAGCGAAGAGCTCCTACAATGAGCAGTTCTTC.

This clonotype turned up a few times. The chain employs TRBV20-1 and TRBJ2-2; TRBD2 aligns across 7 bases. The length of the CDR3 is 16 residues. The junction had 12 bases not matched to a gene; V was cut back by 3 bases and J by 5 bases. CDR1 is DFQATT and CDR2 is SNEGSKA in the germline V gene (reference sequence). The CDR3 coding sequence is TGCAGTGCTAGGAGTGGGGGAGGGCGTTGGACCGGGGAGCTGTTTTTT. Protein sequence: CSARSGGGRWTGELFF.

The CDR3 protein is CSASHLYEQYF. The CDR3 DNA is TGCAGTGCTAGCCACCTATACGAGCAGTACTTC. This chain joins TRBV20-1 and TRBJ2-7; D not resolved. Germline loops: CDR1 DFQATT, CDR2 SNEGSKA (reference sequence). The CDR3 consists of 11 residues. Trimming shortened V by 3 bases and J by 4 bases, and 7 bases separated the two germline ends.

The V gene is TRBV6-5, the J gene TRBJ1-6, with 8 nucleotides matching TRBD1. This CDR3 region has 14 residues. Germline V lookup: CDR1 MNHEY, CDR2 SVGAGI. The junction had 3 bases not matched to a gene; V was cut back by 4 bases and J by 7 bases. The CDR3 is CASSSRQGNSPLHF. CDR3 nucleotides: TGTGCCAGCAGTTCGCGACAGGGGAATTCACCCCTCCACTTT.

This clonotype occurred a few times. The chain recombines TRBV14 with TRBJ2-2; TRBD1 aligns across 9 bases. Unmatched junction bases numbered 8, after V lost 0 bases and J lost 6 bases. The germline CDR1 and CDR2 sequences are SGHDN and FVKESK. The CDR3 spans 17 residues. Here the CDR3 reads CASSQDRGQGISGELFF. The CDR3 nucleotides read TGTGCCAGCAGCCAAGATCGAGGACAGGGGATATCCGGGGAGCTGTTTTTT.

This clonotype was detected many times. DNA of the CDR3: TGTGCCAGCTCACCGTACGGACAGTTTAGCTCCTACAATGAGCAGTTCTTC. It translates to CASSPYGQFSSYNEQFF. V gene TRBV18 combines with J gene TRBJ2-1; D is perhaps TRBD1 (6 bases). The CDR3 sequence is 17 residues long. From germline, CDR1 is KGHSH and CDR2 LQKENI. V lost 3 bases to trimming and J lost 0 bases, with 15 bases between them.

This clonotype has at least ten counts. V gene TRBV11-3 combines with J gene TRBJ2-3; 9 nucleotides match TRBD2. CDR3 length equals 15 residues. Germline loops: CDR1 SGHNT, CDR2 YENEEA. The junction had 0 bases not matched to a gene; V was cut back by 1 base and J by 1 base. The CDR3 region has the DNA TGTGCCAGCAGCTTAGGGACTAGCGGCACAGATACGCAGTATTTT. It is translated as CASSLGTSGTDTQYF.

The chain recombines TRBV6-2 or TRBV6-3 with TRBJ2-1; 7 bases match TRBD2. V shed 2 bases, J shed 6 bases, and the junction held 7 bases outside the gene matches. The CDR3 sequence is 15 residues long. CDR1 and CDR2 from the germline V gene are MNHEY and SVGEGT. CDR3 sequence: CASSYGAGVFNEQFF. CDR3 DNA sequence: TGTGCCAGCAGTTACGGGGCGGGAGTATTCAATGAGCAGTTCTTC.